A single T cell receptor (beta chain) is shown here with its context. The antigen is unknown. This sample is drawn from a study of cytotoxic CD8 clonotypes in ibrutinib-treated CLL. Background on the study: With a range of 6 to 36, the median treatment time before response samples were taken was roughly twelve months. An average of 255,043 productive templates and 94,082 productive rearrangements was obtained per sample. Whole-study findings and limits: Clonality was higher at baseline than in age-matched healthy donors and tracked circulating CD8+ T-cell counts.

The CDR3 length is 16 residues. V was pared by 0 bases and J by 6 bases, with 14 bases between. Germline V CDR1 and CDR2: SGHTA, FQGNSA. Produced via immunoSEQ multiplex PCR; TCRdb's table is partial and in-frame only. The data hold some 200,000 clones, with around 72% observed a single time. The origin of this receptor is a human donor with chronic lymphocytic leukemia. J is TRBJ2-2 and V is TRBV7-2, with a possible D match to TRBD2 (5 bases). Sample: PBMCs, taken after 24 months of ibrutinib treatment. CDR3 residues: CASSLAGLAYSGELFF. CDR3 sequence (DNA): TGTGCCAGCAGCTTAGCCGGGCTAGCTTACTCCGGGGAGCTGTTTTTT.